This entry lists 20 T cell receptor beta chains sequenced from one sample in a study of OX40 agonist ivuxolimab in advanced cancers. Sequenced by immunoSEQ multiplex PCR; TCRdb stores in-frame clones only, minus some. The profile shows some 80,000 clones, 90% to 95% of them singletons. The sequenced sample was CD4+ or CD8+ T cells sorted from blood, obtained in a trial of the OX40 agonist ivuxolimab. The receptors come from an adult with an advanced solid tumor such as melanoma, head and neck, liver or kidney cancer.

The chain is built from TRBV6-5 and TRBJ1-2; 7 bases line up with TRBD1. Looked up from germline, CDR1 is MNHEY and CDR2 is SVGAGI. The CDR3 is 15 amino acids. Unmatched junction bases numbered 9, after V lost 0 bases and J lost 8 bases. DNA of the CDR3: TGTGCCAGCAGTTACTCGACAGGGACCTTCCGCGGCTACACCTTC. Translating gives CASSYSTGTFRGYTF.

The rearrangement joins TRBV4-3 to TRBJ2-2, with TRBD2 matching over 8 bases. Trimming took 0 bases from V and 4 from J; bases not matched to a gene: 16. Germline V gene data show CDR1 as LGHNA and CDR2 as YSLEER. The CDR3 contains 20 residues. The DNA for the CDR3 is TGCGCCAGCAGCCAAGATGGGCGTGTCTCCCAGCGGGGGACCACCGGGGAGCTGTTTTTT. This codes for CASSQDGRVSQRGTTGELFF.

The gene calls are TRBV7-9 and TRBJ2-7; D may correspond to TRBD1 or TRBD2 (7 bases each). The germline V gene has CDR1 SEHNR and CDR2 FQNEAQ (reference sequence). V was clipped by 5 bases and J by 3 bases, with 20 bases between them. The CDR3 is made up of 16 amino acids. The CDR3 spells CASSTGVGGPNYEQYF. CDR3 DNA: TGTGCCAGCAGCACAGGGGTGGGAGGGCCGAACTACGAGCAGTACTTC.

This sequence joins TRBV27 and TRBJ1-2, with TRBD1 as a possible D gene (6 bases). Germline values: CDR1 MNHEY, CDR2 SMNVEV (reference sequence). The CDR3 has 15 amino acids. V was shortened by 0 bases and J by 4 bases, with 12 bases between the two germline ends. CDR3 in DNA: TGTGCCAGCAGTTTATCGTGGGGGCTCGGCTATGGCTACACCTTC. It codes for CASSLSWGLGYGYTF.

This CDR3 reads CASSETVPAGGYNSPLHF. CDR3 DNA: TGTGCCAGCAGTGAAACCGTCCCGGCGGGGGGCTATAATTCACCCCTCCACTTT. The V call is TRBV6-1, the J call TRBJ1-6, with D possibly matching TRBD1 (5 bases). Germline CDR1 is MNHNS and CDR2 is SASEGT. V gave up 2 bases and J gave up 3 bases, with 17 bases separating them. The CDR3 is 18 residues long.

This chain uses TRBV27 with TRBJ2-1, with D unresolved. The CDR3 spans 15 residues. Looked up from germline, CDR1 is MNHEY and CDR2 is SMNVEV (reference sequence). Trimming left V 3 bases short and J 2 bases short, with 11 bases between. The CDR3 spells CASSLVGSPYNEQFF. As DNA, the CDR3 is TGTGCCAGCAGTTTGGTTGGATCGCCCTACAATGAGCAGTTCTTC.

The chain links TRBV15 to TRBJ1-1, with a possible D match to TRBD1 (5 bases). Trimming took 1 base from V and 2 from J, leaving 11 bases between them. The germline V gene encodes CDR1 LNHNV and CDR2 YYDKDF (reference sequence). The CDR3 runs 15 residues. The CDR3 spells CATSRGSDRNTEAFF. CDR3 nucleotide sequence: TGTGCCACCAGCAGAGGCAGCGACAGAAACACTGAAGCTTTCTTT.

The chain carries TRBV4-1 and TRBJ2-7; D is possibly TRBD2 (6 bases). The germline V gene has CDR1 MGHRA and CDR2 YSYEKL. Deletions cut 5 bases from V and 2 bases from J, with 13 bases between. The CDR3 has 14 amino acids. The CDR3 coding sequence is TGCGCCAGCAGCTCTCGGGACTTTGCCTACGAGCAGTACTTC. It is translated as CASSSRDFAYEQYF.

CDR3 in amino acids: CASSFSGNYEQYF. CDR3 nucleotide sequence: TGTGCCAGCAGTTTCTCAGGAAATTACGAGCAGTACTTC. The V and J genes are TRBV27 and TRBJ2-7; the D is unclear. The CDR3 length is 13 residues. Per germline, CDR1 MNHEY and CDR2 SMNVEV (reference sequence). Trimming removed 3 bases at V and 4 bases at J, with 10 bases between.

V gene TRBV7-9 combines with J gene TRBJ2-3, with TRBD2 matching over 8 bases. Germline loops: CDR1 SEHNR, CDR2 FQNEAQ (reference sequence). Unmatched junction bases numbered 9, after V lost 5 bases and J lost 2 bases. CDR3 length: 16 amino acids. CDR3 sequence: CASSLMSGGVTDTQYF. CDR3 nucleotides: TGTGCCAGCAGCCTTATGAGCGGGGGAGTCACAGATACGCAGTATTTT.

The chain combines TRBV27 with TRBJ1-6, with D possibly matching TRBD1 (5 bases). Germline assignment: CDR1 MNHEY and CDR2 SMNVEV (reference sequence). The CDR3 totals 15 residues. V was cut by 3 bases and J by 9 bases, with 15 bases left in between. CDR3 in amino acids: CASSLGPGGVSPLHF. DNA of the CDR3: TGTGCCAGCAGTTTGGGACCGGGGGGAGTTTCACCCCTCCACTTT.

CDR3 protein: CASSAVAGGSYEQYF. The DNA of the CDR3 is TGCGCCAGCAGCGCCGTGGCGGGGGGCTCCTACGAGCAGTACTTC. The chain is built from TRBV4-3 and TRBJ2-7; 8 bases map to TRBD2. Trimming removed 5 bases from V and 0 bases from J; junction bases left unmatched: 6. Germline V CDR1 and CDR2: LGHNA, YSLEER. This CDR3 region has 15 residues.

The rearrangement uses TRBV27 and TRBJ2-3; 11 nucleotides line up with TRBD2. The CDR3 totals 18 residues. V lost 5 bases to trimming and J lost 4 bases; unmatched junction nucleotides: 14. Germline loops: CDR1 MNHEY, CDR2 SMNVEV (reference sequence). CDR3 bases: TGTGCCAGCAGTCCGTTAGCGGGAGGGCCGGTGGGTGCAGATACGCAGTATTTT. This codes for CASSPLAGGPVGADTQYF.

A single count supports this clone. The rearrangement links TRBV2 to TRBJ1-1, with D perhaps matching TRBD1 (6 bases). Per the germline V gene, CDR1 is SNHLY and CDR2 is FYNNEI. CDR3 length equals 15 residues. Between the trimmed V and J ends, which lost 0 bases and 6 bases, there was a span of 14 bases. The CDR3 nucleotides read TGTGCCAGCAGTGAAGCGCACAGGGAGTTCTCTGAAGCTTTCTTT. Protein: CASSEAHREFSEAFF.

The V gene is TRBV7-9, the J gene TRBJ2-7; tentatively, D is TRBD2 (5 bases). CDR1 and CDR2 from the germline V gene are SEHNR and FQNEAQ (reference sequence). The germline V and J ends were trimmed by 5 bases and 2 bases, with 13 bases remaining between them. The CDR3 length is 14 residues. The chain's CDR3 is CASSPRRGPYEQYF. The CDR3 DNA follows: TGTGCCAGCAGCCCTAGACGGGGTCCCTACGAGCAGTACTTC. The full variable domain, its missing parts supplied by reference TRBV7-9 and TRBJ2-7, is DTGVSQNPRHKITKRGQNVTFRCDPISEHNRLYWYRQTLGQGPEFLTYFQNEAQLEKSRLLSDRFSAERPKGSFSTLEIQRTEQGDSAMYLCASSPRRGPYEQYFGPGTRLTVT.

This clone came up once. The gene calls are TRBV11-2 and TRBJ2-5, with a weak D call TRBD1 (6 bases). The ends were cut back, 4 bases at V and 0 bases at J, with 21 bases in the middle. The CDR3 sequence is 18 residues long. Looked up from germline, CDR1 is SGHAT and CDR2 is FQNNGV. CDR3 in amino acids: CASSSLPSGGADQETQYF. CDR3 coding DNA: TGTGCCAGCAGCTCCTTACCCTCTGGGGGCGCGGACCAAGAGACCCAGTACTTC.

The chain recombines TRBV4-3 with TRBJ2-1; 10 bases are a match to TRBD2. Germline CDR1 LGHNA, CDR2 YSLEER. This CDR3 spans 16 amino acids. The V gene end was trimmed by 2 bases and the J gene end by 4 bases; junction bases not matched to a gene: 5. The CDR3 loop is CASSQSGTSEYNEQFF. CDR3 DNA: TGCGCCAGCAGCCAATCCGGGACTAGCGAATACAATGAGCAGTTCTTC.

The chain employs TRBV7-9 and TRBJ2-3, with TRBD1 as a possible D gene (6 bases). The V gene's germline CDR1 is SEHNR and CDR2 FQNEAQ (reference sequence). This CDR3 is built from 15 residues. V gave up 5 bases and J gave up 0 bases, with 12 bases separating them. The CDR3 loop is CASSPRGASTDTQYF. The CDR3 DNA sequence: TGTGCCAGCAGCCCCAGGGGAGCTAGCACAGATACGCAGTATTTT.

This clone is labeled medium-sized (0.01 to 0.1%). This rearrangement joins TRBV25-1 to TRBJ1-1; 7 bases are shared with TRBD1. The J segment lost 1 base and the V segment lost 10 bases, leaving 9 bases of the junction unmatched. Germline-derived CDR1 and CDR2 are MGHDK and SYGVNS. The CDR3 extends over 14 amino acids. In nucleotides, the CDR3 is TGTGCCACTCAGGAGGGGGCGGGGAACACTGAAGCTTTCTTT. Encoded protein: CATQEGAGNTEAFF.

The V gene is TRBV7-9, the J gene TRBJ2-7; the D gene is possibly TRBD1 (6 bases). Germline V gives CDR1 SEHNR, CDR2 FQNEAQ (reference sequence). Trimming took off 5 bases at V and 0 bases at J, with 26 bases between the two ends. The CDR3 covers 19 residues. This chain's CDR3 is CASSPQAARSGQSSYEQYF. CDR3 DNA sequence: TGTGCCAGCAGCCCTCAGGCGGCCAGGAGCGGACAGAGCTCCTACGAGCAGTACTTC.